The next 17 T cell receptor beta chains were all read from a single sample in a study of cytotoxic CD8 clonotypes in ibrutinib-treated CLL (dated by TCRdb to the early 2020s). Library preparation used the immunoSEQ multiplex PCR assay. The clones in this table, taken by TCRdb from immuneACCESS, are in-frame only. Not every clone is retained; where verified, under half of the shortfall comes from an unresolved V gene, and the cause of the rest is unknown. The sample profile shows approximately 50,000 clones; about 70% of them were found once. The ten largest account for about 13% of the sample. The sample's time point label, in plain terms: 12 months on ibrutinib. The material sequenced was PBMCs, taken after 12 months of ibrutinib treatment. These receptors all stem from a human donor with chronic lymphocytic leukemia.

The V call is TRBV7-3, the J call TRBJ2-1; D might be TRBD2 (6 bases). The CDR3 has 16 residues. Trimming left V 5 bases short and J 2 bases short, with 16 bases between. Germline CDR1 and CDR2: SGHTA and FQGTGA. CDR3 loop: CASSPRGGGTYNEQFF. As DNA, the CDR3 is TGTGCCAGCAGCCCCCGTGGTGGGGGGACCTACAATGAGCAGTTCTTC.

This chain links TRBV5-1 with TRBJ2-3, with 9 bases lining up with TRBD1. J was trimmed by 3 bases and V by 5 bases; bases with no gene match: 7. The CDR3 spans 15 residues. Germline V gives CDR1 SGHRS, CDR2 YFSETQ. Written as DNA, the CDR3 is TGCGCCAGCAGAAGGCGGGGACAGGGTACAGATACGCAGTATTTT. Its protein is CASRRRGQGTDTQYF.

The V and J genes are TRBV28 and TRBJ1-6; TRBD1 matches at 8 bases. In germline, CDR1 is MDHEN, CDR2 SYDVKM. The trim removed 4 bases at V and 6 bases at J, leaving 5 bases unmatched. The CDR3 sequence is 15 residues long. The CDR3 region has the DNA TGTGCCAGCAGTTCGACAGGGGTCGGTAATTCACCCCTCCACTTT. Amino acids: CASSSTGVGNSPLHF.

V is TRBV5-1 and J is TRBJ2-7; the D gene is possibly TRBD2 (5 bases). This CDR3 region has 15 residues. Trimming stripped 0 bases from V and 3 bases from J, with 13 bases between. Germline assignment: CDR1 SGHRS and CDR2 YFSETQ. CDR3 amino acids: CASSLGGLQDYEQYF. CDR3 in DNA: TGCGCCAGCAGCTTGGGAGGGCTACAAGACTACGAGCAGTACTTC.

V and J are TRBV30 and TRBJ1-1, with D perhaps TRBD1 (5 bases). The length of the CDR3 is 16 residues. CDR1 and CDR2 from the germline V gene are GTSNPN and SVGIG (reference sequence). V dropped 0 bases and J dropped 1 base, with 15 bases sitting between them. The CDR3 loop is CAWSVPSGQANTEAFF. The CDR3 bases are TGTGCCTGGAGTGTACCCTCCGGACAAGCGAACACTGAAGCTTTCTTT.

The chain is built from TRBV6-5 and TRBJ2-7; tentative D call: TRBD1 (6 bases). CDR1 is MNHEY, CDR2 SVGAGI, per germline. V lost 5 bases and J 1 base, leaving 12 bases between the germline ends. This CDR3 comprises 14 residues. The CDR3 spells CASSPHRESYEQYF. In DNA, the CDR3 is TGTGCCAGCAGTCCACACAGGGAGTCCTACGAGCAGTACTTC.

This clone was counted only a few times. V and J are TRBV7-9 and TRBJ1-1; 8 bases line up with TRBD1. V shed 5 bases, J shed 10 bases, and the junction held 9 bases outside the gene matches. This CDR3 has 13 residues. Germline V gene lookup returns CDR1 SEHNR and CDR2 FQNEAQ (reference sequence). The chain's CDR3 is CASSQGQARVAFF. The CDR3 DNA follows: TGTGCCAGCAGCCAGGGACAGGCTCGGGTAGCTTTCTTT.

This chain links TRBV7-2 with TRBJ2-7, with D possibly called TRBD1 or TRBD2 (5 bases each). Trimming stripped 4 bases from V and 2 bases from J, with 12 bases between. The CDR3 has 14 amino acids. CDR1 and CDR2 from the germline V gene are SGHTA and FQGNSA. In DNA, the CDR3 is TGTGCCAGCAGCTCGGAGTCGGGGCCCTACGAGCAGTACTTC. Protein product: CASSSESGPYEQYF. The full variable domain, its missing parts supplied by reference TRBV7-2 and TRBJ2-7, is GAGVSQSPSNKVTEKGKDVELRCDPISGHTALYWYRQSLGQGLEFLIYFQGNSAPDKSGLPSDRFSAERTGGSVSTLTIQRTQQEDSAVYLCASSSESGPYEQYFGPGTRLTVT.

As to this clone: A junction boundary mismatches the germline segment, possibly from a read error. The chain is built from TRBV11-2 and TRBJ2-5; D not certain. The J call is doubtful: the DNA matches TRBJ2-7 better. Germline values: CDR1 SGHAT, CDR2 FQNNGV. This CDR3 comprises 12 residues. This CDR3 is CASTLMGYEQYF. DNA of the CDR3: TGTGCCAGCACCTTAATGGGTTACGAGCAGTACTTC.

The V and J genes are TRBV5-4 and TRBJ2-5, with 11 bases that match TRBD2. V lost 4 bases to trimming and J lost 5 bases; unmatched junction nucleotides: 7. The CDR3 contains 15 residues. Per germline, CDR1 SGHNT and CDR2 YYREEE (reference sequence). The CDR3 here is CASSLSSGGAETQYF. CDR3 DNA sequence: TGTGCCAGCAGCCTCAGTAGCGGGGGGGCCGAGACCCAGTACTTC.

The chain uses TRBV6-6 and TRBJ2-1; 7 positions match TRBD1. Germline V lookup: CDR1 MNHNY, CDR2 SVGAGI (reference sequence). The CDR3 length is 13 residues. V lost 6 bases to trimming and J lost 7 bases; unmatched junction nucleotides: 6. The CDR3 spells CASRETGRNEQFF. CDR3 bases: TGTGCCAGCAGAGAGACAGGGCGGAATGAGCAGTTCTTC.

The V and J genes are TRBV9 and TRBJ2-1; D gene ambiguous. CDR3 length: 14 amino acids. Trimming shortened V by 3 bases and J by 0 bases, and 7 bases separated the two germline ends. The germline V gene encodes CDR1 SGDLS and CDR2 YYNGEE. In DNA form, the CDR3 reads TGTGCCAGCAGCGAGCAGAGCTCCTACAATGAGCAGTTCTTC. Amino acid sequence: CASSEQSSYNEQFF.

The chain is built from TRBV5-1 and TRBJ2-7; D call uncertain. Germline V gene data show CDR1 as SGHRS and CDR2 as YFSETQ. The germline V and J ends were trimmed by 0 bases and 3 bases, with 7 bases remaining between them. This CDR3 comprises 13 residues. The CDR3: CASSLGNFYEQYF. The CDR3 DNA sequence: TGCGCCAGCAGCTTGGGGAACTTCTACGAGCAGTACTTC.

In its sample, this clone was seen once. The chain links TRBV20-1 to TRBJ2-3, with D unclear. Looked up from germline, CDR1 is DFQATT and CDR2 is SNEGSKA (reference sequence). V was cut by 3 bases and J by 5 bases, with 3 bases left in between. The CDR3 is made up of 10 amino acids. In DNA, the CDR3 is TGCAGTGCTAGCGAAGATACGCAGTATTTT. Encoded protein: CSASEDTQYF.

This chain connects TRBV19 to TRBJ1-4, with D tentatively TRBD1 (5 bases). In germline, CDR1 is LNHDA, CDR2 SQIVND (reference sequence). V was clipped by 3 bases and J by 6 bases, with 17 bases between them. This CDR3 is built from 16 residues. CDR3 sequence reads: CASSIGGLSGDEKLFF. CDR3 nucleotide sequence: TGTGCCAGTAGTATCGGGGGACTCTCCGGCGATGAAAAACTGTTTTTT.

The V and J genes are TRBV19 and TRBJ1-1; no clear D gene. Between the trimmed V and J ends, which lost 2 bases and 0 bases, there was a span of 13 bases. This CDR3 is 16 amino acids long. CDR1 is LNHDA, CDR2 SQIVND, per germline (reference sequence). CDR3 amino acids: CASSIMAANLNTEAFF. The CDR3 bases are TGTGCCAGTAGTATAATGGCAGCAAACTTGAACACTGAAGCTTTCTTT.

The gene calls are TRBV7-9 and TRBJ2-1, with TRBD2 matching over 11 bases. Germline CDR1 SEHNR, CDR2 FQNEAQ (reference sequence). V shed 5 bases, J shed 0 bases, and the junction held 3 bases outside the gene matches. The CDR3 is 16 residues long. Here the CDR3 reads CASSPSGGRSYNEQFF. In DNA form, the CDR3 reads TGTGCCAGCAGCCCTAGCGGGGGGCGCTCCTACAATGAGCAGTTCTTC.